This record covers a single T cell receptor (beta chain). Antigen: not known. This sample stems from a study of vaccination effects on CD4 cells after COVID-19. Method: immunoSEQ multiplex PCR; TCRdb's copy keeps in-frame clones and lacks some. The table shows more than 20,000 clones, with approximately 69% occurring only once. Before sequencing, viral peptide pools were used by the ViraFEST assay to expand antigen-specific CD4+ T cells. Having been cultured for around ten days, the cells underwent CD4+ T cell isolation. The individual was infected with SARS-CoV-2 between March and December 2020, as confirmed by PCR. This sequence originates from a human donor who had a prior SARS-CoV-2 infection. Sequencing used CD4+ T cells from PBMCs cultured with SARS-CoV-2 spike peptides, obtained before COVID-19 vaccination.

The CDR3 loop reads CASSDSLAGGDEQFF. CDR3 bases: TGTGCCAGCAGTGATAGTCTAGCGGGAGGTGATGAGCAGTTCTTC. V and J are TRBV2 and TRBJ2-1, with 11 bases matching TRBD2. J lost 8 bases, V lost 3 bases, and 6 bases had no gene match. The germline V gene encodes CDR1 SNHLY and CDR2 FYNNEI. The CDR3 is made up of 15 amino acids.